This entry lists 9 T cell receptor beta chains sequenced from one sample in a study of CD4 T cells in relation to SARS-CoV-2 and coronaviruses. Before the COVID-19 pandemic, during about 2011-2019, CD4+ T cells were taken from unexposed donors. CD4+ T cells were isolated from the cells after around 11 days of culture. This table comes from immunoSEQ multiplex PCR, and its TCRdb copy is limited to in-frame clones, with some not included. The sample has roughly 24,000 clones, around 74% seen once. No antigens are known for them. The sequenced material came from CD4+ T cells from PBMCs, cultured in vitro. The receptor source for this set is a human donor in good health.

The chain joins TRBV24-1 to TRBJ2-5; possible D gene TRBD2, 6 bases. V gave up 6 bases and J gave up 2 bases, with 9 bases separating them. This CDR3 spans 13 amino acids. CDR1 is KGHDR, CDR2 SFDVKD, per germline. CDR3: CATSIGTQETQYF. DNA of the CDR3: TGTGCCACCAGTATCGGGACTCAAGAGACCCAGTACTTC.

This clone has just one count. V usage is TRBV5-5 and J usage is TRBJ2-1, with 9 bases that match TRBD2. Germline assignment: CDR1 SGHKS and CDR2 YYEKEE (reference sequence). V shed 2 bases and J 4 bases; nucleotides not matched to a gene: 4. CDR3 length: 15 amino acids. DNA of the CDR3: TGTGCCAGCAGCTTTGGCCTAGCGGGATACAATGAGCAGTTCTTC. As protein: CASSFGLAGYNEQFF.

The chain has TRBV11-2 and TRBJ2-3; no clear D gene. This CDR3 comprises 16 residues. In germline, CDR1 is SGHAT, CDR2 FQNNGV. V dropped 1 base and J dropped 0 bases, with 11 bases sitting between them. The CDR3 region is CASSLGKGGSTDTQYF. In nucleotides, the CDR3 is TGTGCCAGCAGCTTAGGGAAGGGTGGGAGCACAGATACGCAGTATTTT.

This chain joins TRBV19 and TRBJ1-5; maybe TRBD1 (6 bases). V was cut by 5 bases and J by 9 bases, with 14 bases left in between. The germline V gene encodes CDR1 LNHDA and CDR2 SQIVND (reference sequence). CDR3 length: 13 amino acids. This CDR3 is CASSYYRDSPQHF. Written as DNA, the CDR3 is TGTGCCAGTAGTTACTACAGGGATTCGCCCCAGCATTTT.

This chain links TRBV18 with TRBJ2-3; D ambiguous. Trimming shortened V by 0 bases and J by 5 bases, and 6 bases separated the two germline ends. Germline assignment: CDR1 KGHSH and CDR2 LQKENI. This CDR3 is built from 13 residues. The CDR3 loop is CASSPPSVDTQYF. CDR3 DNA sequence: TGTGCCAGCTCACCACCCTCCGTAGATACGCAGTATTTT.

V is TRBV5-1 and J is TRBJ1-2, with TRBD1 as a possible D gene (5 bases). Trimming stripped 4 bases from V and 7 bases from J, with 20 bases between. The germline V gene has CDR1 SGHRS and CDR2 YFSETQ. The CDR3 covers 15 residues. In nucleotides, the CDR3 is TGCGCCAGCAGCGCCCGGGACCAACCTTTGATTGGCTACACCTTC. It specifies CASSARDQPLIGYTF.

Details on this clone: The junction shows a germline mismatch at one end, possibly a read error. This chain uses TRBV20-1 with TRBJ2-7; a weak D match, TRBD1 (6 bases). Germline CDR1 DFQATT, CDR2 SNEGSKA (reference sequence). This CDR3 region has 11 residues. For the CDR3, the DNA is TGCAGTGCGGGGGCTAACAGGGACCTAACCTTC. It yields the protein CSAGANRDLTF.

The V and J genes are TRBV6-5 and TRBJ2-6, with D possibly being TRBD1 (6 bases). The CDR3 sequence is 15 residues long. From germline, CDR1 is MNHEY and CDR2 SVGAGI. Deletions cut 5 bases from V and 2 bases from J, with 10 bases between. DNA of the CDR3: TGTGCCAGCAGTCTGGACAGTACTGGGGCCAACGTCCTGACTTTC. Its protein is CASSLDSTGANVLTF.

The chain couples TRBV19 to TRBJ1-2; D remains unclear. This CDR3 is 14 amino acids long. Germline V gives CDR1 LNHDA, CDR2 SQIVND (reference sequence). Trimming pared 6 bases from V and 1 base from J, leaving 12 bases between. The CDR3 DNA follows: TGTGCCAGTAGCCGGACGGACTTTAACTATGGCTACACCTTC. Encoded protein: CASSRTDFNYGYTF.